The present T cell receptor (beta chain) was sequenced within a study of STAT5B mutations in CD4+ large granular lymphocyte leukemia. General study points: Main leukemic clonotypes were patient-specific, but 20% to 25% appeared at low frequency elsewhere.

The assay was run at survey level. In the source study's methods: Productive clonotypes were detectable down to 2.59 x 10-5 frequency. Profiled with immunoSEQ multiplex PCR; TCRdb holds only in-frame clones, not every one. The V and J calls and the clone size are those of that table, but D and trimming were determined from the DNA. The sample lists 9,000 to 10,000 clones; about four fifths were seen once. In regard to this clone: The antigen is unknown.

Unmatched junction bases numbered 9, after V lost 2 bases and J lost 3 bases. The V gene's germline CDR1 is LGHNA and CDR2 YNFKEQ. This CDR3 comprises 16 residues. The origin of this receptor is a man in his sixties with CD4+ T-cell large granular lymphocyte leukemia. This rearrangement joins TRBV4-2 to TRBJ2-5; 7 bases fit TRBD1. Sequenced material: PBMCs. The CDR3 protein is CASSQRTTGFEETQYF. For the CDR3, the DNA is TGTGCCAGCAGCCAAAGAACGACAGGGTTTGAAGAGACCCAGTACTTC.